This entry lists 13 T cell receptor beta chains sequenced from one sample in a study of preoperative IRX-2 immunotherapy in early breast cancer. TCRdb keeps only in-frame clones here, not all; method: immunoSEQ multiplex PCR. The table lists approximately 31,000 clones, roughly 89% of them singletons. The treatment here: preoperative locoregional IRX-2 cytokine immunotherapy. The sample in question was tumor tissue, obtained after IRX-2 immunotherapy. These receptor sequences come from a human donor with breast cancer.

This clone has just one count. This chain links TRBV10-2 with TRBJ2-7; D perhaps matches TRBD1 (5 bases). The CDR3 is made up of 12 amino acids. In germline, CDR1 is WSHSY, CDR2 SAAADI. Trimming removed 11 bases at V and 3 bases at J, with 14 bases between. CDR3 sequence reads: CAVGDSHYEQYF. The CDR3 nucleotides are TGCGCCGTAGGAGACAGCCACTACGAGCAGTACTTC.

V is TRBV18 and J is TRBJ1-2, with 8 bases aligning to TRBD1. Germline CDR1 KGHSH, CDR2 LQKENI. The CDR3 spans 14 residues. J was trimmed by 6 bases and V by 5 bases; bases with no gene match: 8. CDR3 nucleotide sequence: TGTGCCAGCTCAGGCAATCCGACAGGGGATGGCTACACCTTC. The encoded protein is CASSGNPTGDGYTF. Looking up the rest from reference TRBV18 and TRBJ1-2 gives the full variable domain: NAGVMQNPRHLVRRRGQEARLRCSPMKGHSHVYWYRQLPEEGLKFMVYLQKENIIDESGMPKERFSAEFPKEGPSILRIQQVVRGDSAAYFCASSGNPTGDGYTFGSGTRLTVV.

V and J are TRBV6-8 and TRBJ2-1; D is ambiguous. Between the trimmed V and J ends, which lost 2 bases and 0 bases, there was a span of 8 bases. From germline, CDR1 is MNHGY and CDR2 SAAAGT. CDR3 length: 15 amino acids. The CDR3 nucleotides are TGTGCCAGCAGTTACGGAGTGTACTCCTACAATGAGCAGTTCTTC. Protein: CASSYGVYSYNEQFF.

The rearrangement links TRBV19 to TRBJ2-3, with D hard to call. Germline-derived CDR1 and CDR2 are LNHDA and SQIVND (reference sequence). Between the trimmed V and J ends, which lost 7 bases and 0 bases, there was a span of 11 bases. This CDR3 contains 14 residues. This CDR3 reads CASTPSFSTDTQYF. The CDR3 DNA is TGTGCCAGTACCCCATCGTTCAGCACAGATACGCAGTATTTT.

The rearrangement joins TRBV11-3 to TRBJ1-2; unclear D gene. The CDR3 covers 15 residues. Germline assignment: CDR1 SGHNT and CDR2 YENEEA. V lost 1 base, J lost 4 bases, and 13 bases lay in between. CDR3 protein: CASSLGAGAAYGYTF. CDR3 in DNA: TGTGCCAGCAGCTTAGGGGCGGGAGCAGCCTATGGCTACACCTTC.

V is TRBV7-1 and J is TRBJ1-4; possibly TRBD1 for D (6 bases). TRBV7-1 is an open reading frame, and its role is uncertain. The V end was cut by 4 bases, the J end by 3 bases, with 15 bases between. The CDR3 length is 16 residues. CDR3 loop: CASSLRSGQPNEKLFF. The CDR3 DNA sequence: TGTGCCAGCAGCTTAAGGTCGGGACAACCTAATGAAAAACTGTTTTTT.

V and J are TRBV6-8 and TRBJ2-2; 7 bases map to TRBD2. The germline V gene has CDR1 MNHGY and CDR2 SAAAGT. This CDR3 has 15 amino acids. V was clipped by 8 bases and J by 4 bases; unmatched bases: 10. The CDR3 is CASLGLGVGTGELFF. The DNA for the CDR3 is TGTGCCAGCCTAGGACTAGGGGTCGGCACCGGGGAGCTGTTTTTT.

This sequence joins TRBV6-8 and TRBJ2-7; the D gene is possibly TRBD2 (5 bases). The CDR3 is made up of 17 amino acids. V lost 5 bases and J lost 5, with 25 bases in between. The germline gives CDR1 MNHGY, CDR2 SAAAGT. As DNA, the CDR3 is TGTGCCAGCAGTGGACCCCTAAGAGGGAGAAACCCCAACGAGCAGTACTTC. Its translation is CASSGPLRGRNPNEQYF.

This chain uses TRBV18 with TRBJ1-3; D might be TRBD1 (5 bases). Germline V gene sequence: CDR1 KGHSH, CDR2 LQKENI. The V end was cut by 2 bases, the J end by 0 bases, with 8 bases between. This CDR3 spans 15 amino acids. As DNA, the CDR3 is TGTGCCAGCTCACCAGGGACCCGCTCTGGAAACACCATATATTTT. This gives the protein CASSPGTRSGNTIYF.

This chain connects TRBV19 to TRBJ1-5; D remains unclear. CDR1 and CDR2 from the germline V gene are LNHDA and SQIVND (reference sequence). V lost 7 bases, J lost 7 bases, and 23 bases lay in between. The CDR3 runs 16 residues. The CDR3 protein is CASTKEGAPQNQPQHF. CDR3 sequence (DNA): TGTGCCAGTACTAAAGAGGGAGCTCCCCAGAACCAGCCCCAGCATTTT.

The CDR3 DNA sequence: TGTGCCAGCAGTCCCCGCCCCGGGACTGAAGCTTTCTTT. Amino acid sequence: CASSPRPGTEAFF. This chain joins TRBV6-8 and TRBJ1-1; D is uncertain. CDR3 length: 13 amino acids. Trimming shortened V by 5 bases and J by 5 bases, and 12 bases separated the two germline ends. The germline CDR1 and CDR2 sequences are MNHGY and SAAAGT.

The count of this clone is one. This chain connects TRBV11-3 to TRBJ1-2; a possible D gene is TRBD1 (6 bases). In germline, CDR1 is SGHNT, CDR2 YENEEA. The V end lost 2 bases, the J end lost 0 bases, and 16 bases lay between the germline ends. CDR3 length: 17 amino acids. CDR3: CASSLNGGRWANYGYTF. The CDR3 DNA follows: TGTGCCAGCAGCTTAAATGGGGGCAGGTGGGCTAACTATGGCTACACCTTC.

The chain couples TRBV7-5 to TRBJ1-5. TRBV7-5 is a documented pseudogene. CDR3 size: 17 residues. CDR3 residues: CASSLVTGQVFVQPQHF. For the CDR3, the DNA is TGTGCCAGCAGCTTAGTCACGGGGCAAGTTTTTGTTCAGCCCCAGCATTTT.